One T cell receptor beta chain is described in this entry. Its target is not known. The sample belongs to a study of shared clonotypes between healthy human individuals. This CDR3 is 15 amino acids long. Germline V CDR1 and CDR2: SGHNT, YYREEE (reference sequence). The V and J ends lost 0 bases and 3 bases respectively, with 10 bases between them. Once extracted for a subset, genomic DNA was divided evenly among several immunoSEQ plates. Sorted-subset replicate PCR reactions contained around 220 ng DNA, corresponding to some 29,000 T cell genomes. The assay was immunoSEQ multiplex PCR, and TCRdb's table has in-frame clones only and misses some. The table lists 1.6 million or so clones, approximately 98.5% of them singletons. Findings and limits, study-wide: The low donor count limited represented genetic and exposure-history diversity.

This receptor was identified in a young man in good health. Sequenced material: naive CD4+ T cells sorted from blood. Subset denoted: CD45RA+ positively selected. The chain has TRBV5-4 and TRBJ1-3; D gene uncertain. CDR3 in DNA: TGTGCCAGCAGCTTGGAGGGCTGGGGTGGAAACACCATATATTTT. As protein: CASSLEGWGGNTIYF.